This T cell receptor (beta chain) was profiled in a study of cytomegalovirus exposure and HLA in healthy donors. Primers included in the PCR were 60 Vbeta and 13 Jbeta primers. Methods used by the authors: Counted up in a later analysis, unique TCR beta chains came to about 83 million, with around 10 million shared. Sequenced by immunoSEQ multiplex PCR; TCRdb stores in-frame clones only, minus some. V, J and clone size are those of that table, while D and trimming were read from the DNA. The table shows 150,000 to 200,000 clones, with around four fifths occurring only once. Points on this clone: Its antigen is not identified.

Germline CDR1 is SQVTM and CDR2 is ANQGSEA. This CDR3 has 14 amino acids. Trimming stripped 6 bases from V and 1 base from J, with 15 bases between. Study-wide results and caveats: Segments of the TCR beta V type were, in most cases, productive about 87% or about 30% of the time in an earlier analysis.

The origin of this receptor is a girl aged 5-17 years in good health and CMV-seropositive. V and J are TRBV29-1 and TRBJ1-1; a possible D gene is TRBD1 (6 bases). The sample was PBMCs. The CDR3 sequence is CSVAWGQTNTEAFF. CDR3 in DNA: TGCAGCGTCGCCTGGGGACAAACGAACACTGAAGCTTTCTTT.